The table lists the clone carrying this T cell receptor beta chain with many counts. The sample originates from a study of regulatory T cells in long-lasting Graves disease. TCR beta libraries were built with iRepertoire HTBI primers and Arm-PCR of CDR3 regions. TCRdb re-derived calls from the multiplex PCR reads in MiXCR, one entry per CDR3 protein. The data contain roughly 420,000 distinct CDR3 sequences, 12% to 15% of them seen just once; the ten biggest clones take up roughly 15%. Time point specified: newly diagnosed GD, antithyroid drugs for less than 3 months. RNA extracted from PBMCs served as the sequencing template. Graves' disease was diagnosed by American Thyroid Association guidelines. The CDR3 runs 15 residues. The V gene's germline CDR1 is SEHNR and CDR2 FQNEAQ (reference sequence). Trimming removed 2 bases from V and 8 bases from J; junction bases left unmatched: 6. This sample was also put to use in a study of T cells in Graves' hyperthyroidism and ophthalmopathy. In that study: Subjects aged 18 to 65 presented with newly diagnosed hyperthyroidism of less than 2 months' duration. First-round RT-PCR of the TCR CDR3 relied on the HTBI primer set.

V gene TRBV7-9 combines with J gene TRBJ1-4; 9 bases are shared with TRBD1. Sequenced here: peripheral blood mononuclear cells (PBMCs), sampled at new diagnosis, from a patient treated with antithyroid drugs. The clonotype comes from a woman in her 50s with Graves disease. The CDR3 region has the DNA TGTGCCAGCAGCTTACAACAGGGGGCTTGGGAAAAACTGTTTTTT. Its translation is CASSLQQGAWEKLFF.